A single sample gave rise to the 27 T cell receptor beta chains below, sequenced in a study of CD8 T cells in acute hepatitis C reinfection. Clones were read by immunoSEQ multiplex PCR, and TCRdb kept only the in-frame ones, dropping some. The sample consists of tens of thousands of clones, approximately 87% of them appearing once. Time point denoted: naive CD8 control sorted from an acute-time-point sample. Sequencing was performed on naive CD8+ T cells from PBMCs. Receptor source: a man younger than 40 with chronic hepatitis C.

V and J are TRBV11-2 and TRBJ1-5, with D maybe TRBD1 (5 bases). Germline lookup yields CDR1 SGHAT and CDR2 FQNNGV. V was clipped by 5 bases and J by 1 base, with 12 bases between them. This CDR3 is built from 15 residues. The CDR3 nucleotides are TGTGCCAGCAGCCCCTCAGGGTTCAGCAATCAGCCCCAGCATTTT. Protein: CASSPSGFSNQPQHF.

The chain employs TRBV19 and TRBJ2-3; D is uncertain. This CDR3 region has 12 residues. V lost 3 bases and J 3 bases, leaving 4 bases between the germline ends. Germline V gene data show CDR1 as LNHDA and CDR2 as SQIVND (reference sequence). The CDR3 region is CASSMGTDTQYF. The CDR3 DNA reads TGTGCCAGTAGTATGGGGACAGATACGCAGTATTTT.

In nucleotides, the CDR3 is TGTGCCAGCAGCTTGACTAGCGGGTCCTACAATGAGCAGTTCTTC. Residues: CASSLTSGSYNEQFF. The chain employs TRBV11-2 and TRBJ2-1; the match to TRBD2 covers 10 bases. The length of the CDR3 is 15 residues. V gave up 3 bases and J gave up 1 base; unmatched junction bases: 0. Germline V gene sequence: CDR1 SGHAT, CDR2 FQNNGV.

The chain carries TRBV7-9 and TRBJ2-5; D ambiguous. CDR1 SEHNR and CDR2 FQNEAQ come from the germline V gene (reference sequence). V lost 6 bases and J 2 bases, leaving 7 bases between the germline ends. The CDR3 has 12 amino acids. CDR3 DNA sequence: TGTGCCAGCAGAGATCAACAAGAGACCCAGTACTTC. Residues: CASRDQQETQYF.

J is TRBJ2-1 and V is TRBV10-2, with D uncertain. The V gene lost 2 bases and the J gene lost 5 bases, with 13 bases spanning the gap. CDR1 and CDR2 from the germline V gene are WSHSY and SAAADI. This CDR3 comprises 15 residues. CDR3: CASSETSNADNEQFF. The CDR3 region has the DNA TGCGCCAGCAGTGAGACCAGCAACGCGGACAATGAGCAGTTCTTC.

DNA for the CDR3: TGTGCCAGTAAATCGGGGATCGGGGCTTTCTTT. This codes for CASKSGIGAFF. The J gene is TRBJ1-1, the V gene TRBV19; D gene ambiguous. Trimming stripped 7 bases from V and 11 bases from J, with 14 bases between. This CDR3 comprises 11 residues. Germline V gene sequence: CDR1 LNHDA, CDR2 SQIVND (reference sequence).

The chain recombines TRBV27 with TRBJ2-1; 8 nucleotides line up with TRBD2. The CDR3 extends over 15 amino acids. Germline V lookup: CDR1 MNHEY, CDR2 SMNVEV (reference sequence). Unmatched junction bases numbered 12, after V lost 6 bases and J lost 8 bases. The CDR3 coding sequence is TGTGCCAGCAGCTACCAGGGGACTAGTGGAGATGAGCAGTTCTTC. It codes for CASSYQGTSGDEQFF.

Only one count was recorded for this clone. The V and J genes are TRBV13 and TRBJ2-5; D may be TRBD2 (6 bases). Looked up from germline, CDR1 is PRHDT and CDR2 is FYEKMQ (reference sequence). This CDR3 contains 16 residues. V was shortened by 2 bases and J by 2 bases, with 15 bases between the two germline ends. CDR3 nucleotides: TGTGCCAGCAGCTTACGACTCGTCGGGGGACAAGAGACCCAGTACTTC. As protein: CASSLRLVGGQETQYF.

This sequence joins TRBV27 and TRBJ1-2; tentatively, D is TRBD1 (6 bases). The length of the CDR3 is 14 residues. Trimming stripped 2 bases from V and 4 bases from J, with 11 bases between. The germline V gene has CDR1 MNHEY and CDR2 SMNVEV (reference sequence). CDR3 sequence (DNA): TGTGCCAGCAGTTTAAAGGGGGTGGGCTATGGCTACACCTTC. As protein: CASSLKGVGYGYTF.

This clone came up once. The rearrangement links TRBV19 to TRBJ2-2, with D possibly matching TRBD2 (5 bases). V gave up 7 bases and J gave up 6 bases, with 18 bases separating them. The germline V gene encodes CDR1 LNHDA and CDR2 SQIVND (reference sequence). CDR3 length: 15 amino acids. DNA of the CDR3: TGTGCCAGTACAATGAGCGGTTATAGCCCCGGGGAGCTGTTTTTT. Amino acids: CASTMSGYSPGELFF. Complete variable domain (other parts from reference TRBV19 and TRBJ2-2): DGGITQSPKYLFRKEGQNVTLSCEQNLNHDAMYWYRQDPGQGLRLIYYSQIVNDFQKGDIAEGYSVSREKKESFPLTVTSAQKNPTAFYLCASTMSGYSPGELFFGEGSRLTVL.

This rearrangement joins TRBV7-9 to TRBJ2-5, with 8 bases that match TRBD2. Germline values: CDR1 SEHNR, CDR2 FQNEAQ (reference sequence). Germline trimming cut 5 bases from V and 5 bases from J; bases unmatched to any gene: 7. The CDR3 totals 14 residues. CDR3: CASSTRGGLETQYF. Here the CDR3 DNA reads TGTGCCAGCAGCACCCGGGGGGGCCTGGAGACCCAGTACTTC.

The CDR3 loop is CASSQPPGTANYGYTF. CDR3 coding DNA: TGCGCCAGCAGCCAACCTCCCGGGACAGCTAACTATGGCTACACCTTC. The chain is built from TRBV4-1 and TRBJ1-2; 7 nucleotides align to TRBD1. The CDR3 loop spans 16 amino acids. Trimming at V came to 2 bases and at J to 0 bases, leaving 6 bases not matched to a gene. Germline-derived CDR1 and CDR2 are MGHRA and YSYEKL.

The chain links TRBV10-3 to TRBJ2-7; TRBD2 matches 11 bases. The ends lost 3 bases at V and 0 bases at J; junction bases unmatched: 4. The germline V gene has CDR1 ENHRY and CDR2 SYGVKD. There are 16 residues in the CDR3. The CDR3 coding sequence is TGTGCCATCAGTGACCCTAGCGGGAGGCACTCCTACGAGCAGTACTTC. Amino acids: CAISDPSGRHSYEQYF.

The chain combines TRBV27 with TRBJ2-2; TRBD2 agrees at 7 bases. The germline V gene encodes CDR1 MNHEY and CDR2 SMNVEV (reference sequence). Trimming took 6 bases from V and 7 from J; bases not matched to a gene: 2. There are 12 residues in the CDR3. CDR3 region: CASRRGIGELFF. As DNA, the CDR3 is TGTGCCAGCAGGCGGGGGATCGGGGAGCTGTTTTTT.

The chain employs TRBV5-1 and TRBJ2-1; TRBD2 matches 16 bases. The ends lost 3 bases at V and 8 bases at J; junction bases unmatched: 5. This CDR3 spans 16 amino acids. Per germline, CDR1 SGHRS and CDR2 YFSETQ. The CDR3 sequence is CASSSGTSGGADEQFF. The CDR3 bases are TGCGCCAGCAGCTCCGGGACTAGCGGGGGGGCCGATGAGCAGTTCTTC. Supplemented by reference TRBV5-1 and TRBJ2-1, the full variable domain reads KAGVTQTPRYLIKTRGQQVTLSCSPISGHRSVSWYQQTPGQGLQFLFEYFSETQRNKGNFPGRFSGRQFSNSRSEMNVSTLELGDSALYLCASSSGTSGGADEQFFGPGTRLTVL.

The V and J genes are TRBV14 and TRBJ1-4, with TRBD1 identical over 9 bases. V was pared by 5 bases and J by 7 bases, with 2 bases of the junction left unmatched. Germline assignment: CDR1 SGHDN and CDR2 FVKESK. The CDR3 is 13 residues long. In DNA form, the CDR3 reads TGTGCCAGCAGCGGGACAGGGTCTGAAAAACTGTTTTTT. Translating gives CASSGTGSEKLFF.

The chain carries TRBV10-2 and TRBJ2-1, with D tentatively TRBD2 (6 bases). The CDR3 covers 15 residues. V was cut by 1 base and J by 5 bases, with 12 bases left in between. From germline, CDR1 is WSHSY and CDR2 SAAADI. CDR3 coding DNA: TGCGCCAGCAGTGAGTGGTCTAGCGTGGACAATGAGCAGTTCTTC. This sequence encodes CASSEWSSVDNEQFF.

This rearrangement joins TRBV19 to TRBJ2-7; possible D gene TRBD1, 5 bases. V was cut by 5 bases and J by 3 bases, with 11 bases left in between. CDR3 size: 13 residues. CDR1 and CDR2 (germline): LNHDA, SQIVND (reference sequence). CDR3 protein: CASSPTDIYEQYF. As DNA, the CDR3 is TGTGCCAGTAGTCCAACGGACATCTACGAGCAGTACTTC.

CDR3 sequence (DNA): TGTGCCAGCAGCCACGGGACAGGGACTACCGGGGAGCTGTTTTTT. Translated, it gives CASSHGTGTTGELFF. The chain couples TRBV7-8 to TRBJ2-2; TRBD1 aligns across 9 bases. The V gene's germline CDR1 is SGHVS and CDR2 FQNEAQ. Trimming removed 5 bases from V and 5 bases from J; junction bases left unmatched: 6. The length of the CDR3 is 15 residues.

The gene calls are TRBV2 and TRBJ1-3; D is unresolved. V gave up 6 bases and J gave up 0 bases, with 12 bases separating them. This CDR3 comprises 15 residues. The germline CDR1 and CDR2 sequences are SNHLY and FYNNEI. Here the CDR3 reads CASRDVGLSGNTIYF. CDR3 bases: TGTGCCAGCAGGGACGTCGGGCTCTCTGGAAACACCATATATTTT.

This chain's CDR3 is CAWSAGASSNQPQHF. CDR3 sequence (DNA): TGTGCCTGGAGTGCAGGCGCCTCTAGCAATCAGCCCCAGCATTTT. This chain connects TRBV30 to TRBJ1-5; D remains ambiguous. V was shortened by 1 base and J by 0 bases, with 10 bases between the two germline ends. Germline lookup yields CDR1 GTSNPN and CDR2 SVGIG (reference sequence). The CDR3 is made up of 15 amino acids.

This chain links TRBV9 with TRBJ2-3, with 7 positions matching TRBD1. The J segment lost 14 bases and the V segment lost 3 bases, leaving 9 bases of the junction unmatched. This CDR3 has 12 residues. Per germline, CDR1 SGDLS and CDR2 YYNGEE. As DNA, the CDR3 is TGTGCCAGCAGCGCCACTGAGGGGGCAAGGTATTTT. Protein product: CASSATEGARYF.

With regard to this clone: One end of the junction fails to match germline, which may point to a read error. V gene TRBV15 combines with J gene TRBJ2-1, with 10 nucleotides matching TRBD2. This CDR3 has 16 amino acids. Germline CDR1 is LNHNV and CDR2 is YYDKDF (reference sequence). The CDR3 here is CATSTSLTLTSGFTIF. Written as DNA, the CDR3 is TGTGCCACCAGCACATCCCTAACCTTGACTAGCGGGTTTACGATCTTC.

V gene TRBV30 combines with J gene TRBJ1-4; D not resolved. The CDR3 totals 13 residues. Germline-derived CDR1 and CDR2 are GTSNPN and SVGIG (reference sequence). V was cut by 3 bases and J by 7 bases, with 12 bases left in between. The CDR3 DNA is TGTGCCTGGAGCGCGGCGGGGAGTGAAAAACTGTTTTTT. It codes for CAWSAAGSEKLFF.

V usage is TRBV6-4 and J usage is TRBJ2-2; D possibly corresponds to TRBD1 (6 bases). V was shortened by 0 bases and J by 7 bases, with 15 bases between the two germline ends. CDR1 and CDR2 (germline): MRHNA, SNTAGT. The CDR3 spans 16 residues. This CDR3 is CASSDSTGSGIGELFF. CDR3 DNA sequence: TGTGCCAGCAGTGACTCGACAGGATCGGGGATCGGGGAGCTGTTTTTT.

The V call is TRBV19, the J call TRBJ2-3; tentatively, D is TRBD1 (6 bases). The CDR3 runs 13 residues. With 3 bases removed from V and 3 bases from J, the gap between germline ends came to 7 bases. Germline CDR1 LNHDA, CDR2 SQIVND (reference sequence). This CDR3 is CASSMGATDTQYF. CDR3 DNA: TGTGCCAGTAGTATGGGGGCGACAGATACGCAGTATTTT.

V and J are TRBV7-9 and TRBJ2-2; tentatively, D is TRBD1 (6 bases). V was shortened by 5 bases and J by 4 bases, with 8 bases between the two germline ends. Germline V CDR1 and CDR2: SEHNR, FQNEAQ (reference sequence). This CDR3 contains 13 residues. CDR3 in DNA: TGTGCCAGCAGCACAGGGTTCACCGGGGAGCTGTTTTTT. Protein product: CASSTGFTGELFF.